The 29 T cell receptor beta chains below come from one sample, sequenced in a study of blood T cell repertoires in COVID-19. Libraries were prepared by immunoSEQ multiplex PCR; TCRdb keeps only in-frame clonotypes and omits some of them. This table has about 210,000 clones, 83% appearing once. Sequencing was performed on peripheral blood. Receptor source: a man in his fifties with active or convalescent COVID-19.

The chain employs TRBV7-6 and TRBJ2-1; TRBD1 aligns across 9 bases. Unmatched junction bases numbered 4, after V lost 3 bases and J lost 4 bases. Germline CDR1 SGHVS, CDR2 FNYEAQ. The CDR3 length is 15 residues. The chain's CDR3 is CASSLAGQGYNEQFF. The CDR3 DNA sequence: TGTGCCAGCAGCTTGGCGGGACAGGGTTACAATGAGCAGTTCTTC.

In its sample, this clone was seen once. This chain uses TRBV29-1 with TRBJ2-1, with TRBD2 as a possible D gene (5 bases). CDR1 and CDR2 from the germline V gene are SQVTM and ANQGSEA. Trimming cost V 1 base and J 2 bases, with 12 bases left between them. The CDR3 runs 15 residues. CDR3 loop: CSVEGAFGTYNEQFF. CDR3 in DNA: TGCAGCGTTGAAGGGGCCTTCGGGACCTACAATGAGCAGTTCTTC.

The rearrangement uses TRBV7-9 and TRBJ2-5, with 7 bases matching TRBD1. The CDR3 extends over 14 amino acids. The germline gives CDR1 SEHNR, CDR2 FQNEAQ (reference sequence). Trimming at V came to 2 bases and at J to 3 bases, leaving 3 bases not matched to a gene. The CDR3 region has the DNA TGTGCCAGCAGCTTAACCGGGACAGAAGAGACCCAGTACTTC. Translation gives CASSLTGTEETQYF. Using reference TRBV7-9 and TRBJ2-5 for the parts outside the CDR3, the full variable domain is DTGVSQNPRHKITKRGQNVTFRCDPISEHNRLYWYRQTLGQGPEFLTYFQNEAQLEKSRLLSDRFSAERPKGSFSTLEIQRTEQGDSAMYLCASSLTGTEETQYFGPGTRLLVL.

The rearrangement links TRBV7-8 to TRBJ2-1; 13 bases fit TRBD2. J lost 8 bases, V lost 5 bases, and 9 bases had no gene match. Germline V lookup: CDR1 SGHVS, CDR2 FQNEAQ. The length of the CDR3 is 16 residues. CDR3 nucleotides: TGTGCCAGCAGCCTCCCTACTAGCGGGGGGGCCGATGAGCAGTTCTTC. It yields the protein CASSLPTSGGADEQFF.

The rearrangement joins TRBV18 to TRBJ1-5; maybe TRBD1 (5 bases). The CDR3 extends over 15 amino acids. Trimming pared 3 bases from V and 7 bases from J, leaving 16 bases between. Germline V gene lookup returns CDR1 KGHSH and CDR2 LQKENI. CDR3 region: CASSPIGDPRQPQHF. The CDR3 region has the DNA TGTGCCAGCTCACCCATAGGGGATCCCCGGCAGCCCCAGCATTTT.

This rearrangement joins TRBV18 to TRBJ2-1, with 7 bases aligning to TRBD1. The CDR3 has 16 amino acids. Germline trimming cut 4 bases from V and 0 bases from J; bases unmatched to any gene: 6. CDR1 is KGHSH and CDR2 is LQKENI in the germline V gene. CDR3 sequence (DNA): TGTGCCAGCTCACACAGACAGGGCAGCTCCTACAATGAGCAGTTCTTC. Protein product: CASSHRQGSSYNEQFF.

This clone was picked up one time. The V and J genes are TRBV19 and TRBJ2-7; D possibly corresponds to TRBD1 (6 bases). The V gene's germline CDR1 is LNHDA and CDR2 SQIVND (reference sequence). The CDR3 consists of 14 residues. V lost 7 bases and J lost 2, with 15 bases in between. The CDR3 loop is CASTATGLTYEQYF. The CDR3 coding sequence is TGTGCCAGTACCGCTACAGGGCTGACCTACGAGCAGTACTTC.

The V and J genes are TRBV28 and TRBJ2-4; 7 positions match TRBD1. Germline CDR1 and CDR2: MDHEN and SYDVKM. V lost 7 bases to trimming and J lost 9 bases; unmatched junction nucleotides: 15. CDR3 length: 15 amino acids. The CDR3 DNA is TGTGCCAGCACCCGACAGGGACCGGGGTGGGGCATTCAGTACTTC. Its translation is CASTRQGPGWGIQYF.

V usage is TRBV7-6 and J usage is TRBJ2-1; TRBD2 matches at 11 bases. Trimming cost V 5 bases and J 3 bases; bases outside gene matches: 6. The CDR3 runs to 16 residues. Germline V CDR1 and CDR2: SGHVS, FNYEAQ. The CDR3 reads CASSPGTSGLYNEQFF. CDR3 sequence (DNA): TGTGCCAGCAGCCCGGGGACTAGCGGTCTCTACAATGAGCAGTTCTTC.

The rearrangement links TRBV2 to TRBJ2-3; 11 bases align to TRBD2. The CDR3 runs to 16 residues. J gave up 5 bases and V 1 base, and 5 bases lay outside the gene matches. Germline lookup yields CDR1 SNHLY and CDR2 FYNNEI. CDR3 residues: CASSEGSGRGIDTQYF. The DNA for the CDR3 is TGTGCCAGCAGTGAAGGTAGCGGGAGGGGGATAGATACGCAGTATTTT.

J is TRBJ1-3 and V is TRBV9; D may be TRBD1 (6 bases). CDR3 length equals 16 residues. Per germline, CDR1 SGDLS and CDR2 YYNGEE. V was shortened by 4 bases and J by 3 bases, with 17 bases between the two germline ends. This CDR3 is CASSPTLQGFGNTIYF. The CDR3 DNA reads TGTGCCAGCAGCCCGACCCTTCAGGGGTTTGGAAACACCATATATTTT.

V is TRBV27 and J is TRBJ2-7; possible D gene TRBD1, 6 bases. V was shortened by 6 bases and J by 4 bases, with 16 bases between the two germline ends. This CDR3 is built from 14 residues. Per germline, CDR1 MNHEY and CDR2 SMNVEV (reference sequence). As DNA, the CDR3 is TGTGCCAGCAGCACAGGGAGATTAGCTTACGAGCAGTACTTC. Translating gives CASSTGRLAYEQYF.

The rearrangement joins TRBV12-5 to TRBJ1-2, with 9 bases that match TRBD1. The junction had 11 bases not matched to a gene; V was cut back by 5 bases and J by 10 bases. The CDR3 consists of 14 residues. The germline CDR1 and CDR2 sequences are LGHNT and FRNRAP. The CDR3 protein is CASGPPGQGSVYTF. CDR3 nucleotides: TGTGCTAGTGGTCCTCCGGGACAGGGTTCGGTCTACACCTTC.

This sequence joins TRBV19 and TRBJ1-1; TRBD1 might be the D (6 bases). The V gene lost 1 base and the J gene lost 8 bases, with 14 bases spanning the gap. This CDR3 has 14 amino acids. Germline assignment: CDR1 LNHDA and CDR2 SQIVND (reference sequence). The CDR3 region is CASSIGQAAWEAFF. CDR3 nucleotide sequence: TGTGCCAGTAGTATAGGACAGGCCGCATGGGAAGCTTTCTTT. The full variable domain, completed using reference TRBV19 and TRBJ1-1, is DGGITQSPKYLFRKEGQNVTLSCEQNLNHDAMYWYRQDPGQGLRLIYYSQIVNDFQKGDIAEGYSVSREKKESFPLTVTSAQKNPTAFYLCASSIGQAAWEAFFGQGTRLTVV.

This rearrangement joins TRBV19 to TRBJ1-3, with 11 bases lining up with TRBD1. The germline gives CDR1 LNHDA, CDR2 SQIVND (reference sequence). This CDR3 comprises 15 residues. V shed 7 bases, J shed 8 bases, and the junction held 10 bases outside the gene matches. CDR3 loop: CASKFGTGGRDTIYF. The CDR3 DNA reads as TGTGCCAGTAAATTCGGGACAGGGGGTAGAGACACCATATATTTT.

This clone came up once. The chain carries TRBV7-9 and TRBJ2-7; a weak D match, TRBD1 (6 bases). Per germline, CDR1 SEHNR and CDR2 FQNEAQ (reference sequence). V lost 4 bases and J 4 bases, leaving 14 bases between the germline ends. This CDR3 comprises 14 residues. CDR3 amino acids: CASSSGQQVYEQYF. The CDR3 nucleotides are TGTGCCAGCAGCTCGGGACAACAAGTTTACGAGCAGTACTTC. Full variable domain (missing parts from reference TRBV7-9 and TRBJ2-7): DTGVSQNPRHKITKRGQNVTFRCDPISEHNRLYWYRQTLGQGPEFLTYFQNEAQLEKSRLLSDRFSAERPKGSFSTLEIQRTEQGDSAMYLCASSSGQQVYEQYFGPGTRLTVT.

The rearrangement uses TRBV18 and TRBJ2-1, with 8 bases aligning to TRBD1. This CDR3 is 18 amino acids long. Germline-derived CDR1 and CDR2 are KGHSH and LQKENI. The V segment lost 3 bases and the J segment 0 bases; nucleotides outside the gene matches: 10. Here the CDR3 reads CASSPEGQDWDSYNEQFF. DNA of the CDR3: TGTGCCAGCTCACCGGAGGGACAGGATTGGGACTCCTACAATGAGCAGTTCTTC.

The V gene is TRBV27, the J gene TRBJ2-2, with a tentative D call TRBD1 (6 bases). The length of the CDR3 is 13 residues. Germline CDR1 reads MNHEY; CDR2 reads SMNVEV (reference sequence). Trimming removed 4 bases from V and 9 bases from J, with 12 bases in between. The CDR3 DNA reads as TGTGCCAGCAGTTCACAGGGTTCGAGGGAGCTGTTTTTT. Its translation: CASSSQGSRELFF.

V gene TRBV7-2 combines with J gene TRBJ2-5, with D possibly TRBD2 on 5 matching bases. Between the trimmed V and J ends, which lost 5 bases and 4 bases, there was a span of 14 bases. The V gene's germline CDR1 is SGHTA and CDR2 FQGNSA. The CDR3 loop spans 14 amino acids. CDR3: CASSPRAVGETQYF. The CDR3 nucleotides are TGTGCCAGCAGCCCCAGAGCGGTCGGAGAGACCCAGTACTTC.

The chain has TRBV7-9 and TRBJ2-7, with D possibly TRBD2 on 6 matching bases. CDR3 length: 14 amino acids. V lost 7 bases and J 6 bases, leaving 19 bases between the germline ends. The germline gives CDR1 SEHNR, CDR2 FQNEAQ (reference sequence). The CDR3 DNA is TGTGCCAGCACAGGAGGGGCTAGCGAAACCGAGCAGTACTTC. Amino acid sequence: CASTGGASETEQYF. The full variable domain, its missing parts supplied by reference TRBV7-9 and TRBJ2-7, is DTGVSQNPRHKITKRGQNVTFRCDPISEHNRLYWYRQTLGQGPEFLTYFQNEAQLEKSRLLSDRFSAERPKGSFSTLEIQRTEQGDSAMYLCASTGGASETEQYFGPGTRLTVT.

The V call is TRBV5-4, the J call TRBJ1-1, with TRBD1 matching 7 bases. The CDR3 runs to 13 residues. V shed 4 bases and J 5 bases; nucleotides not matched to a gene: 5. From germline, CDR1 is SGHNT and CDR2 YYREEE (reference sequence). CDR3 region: CASSLDRDTEAFF. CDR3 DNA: TGTGCCAGCAGCCTTGACAGGGATACTGAAGCTTTCTTT.

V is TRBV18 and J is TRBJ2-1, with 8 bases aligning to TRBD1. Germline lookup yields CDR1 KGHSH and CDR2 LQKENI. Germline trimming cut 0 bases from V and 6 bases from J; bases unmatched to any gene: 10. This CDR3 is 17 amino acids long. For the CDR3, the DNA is TGTGCCAGCTCACCACCACCAGGACAGGGAAGGATCAATGAGCAGTTCTTC. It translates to CASSPPPGQGRINEQFF.

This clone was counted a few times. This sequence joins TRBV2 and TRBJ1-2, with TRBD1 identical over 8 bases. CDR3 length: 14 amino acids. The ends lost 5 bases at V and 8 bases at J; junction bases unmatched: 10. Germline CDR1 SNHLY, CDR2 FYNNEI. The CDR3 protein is CASSYRQGFQGYTF. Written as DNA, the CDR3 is TGTGCCAGCAGTTACCGACAGGGGTTTCAGGGCTACACCTTC.

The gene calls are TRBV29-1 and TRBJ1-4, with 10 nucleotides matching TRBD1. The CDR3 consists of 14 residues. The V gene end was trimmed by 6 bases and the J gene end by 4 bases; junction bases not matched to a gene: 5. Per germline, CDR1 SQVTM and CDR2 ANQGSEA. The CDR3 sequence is CSVGQGQLNEKLFF. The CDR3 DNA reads TGCAGCGTGGGACAGGGGCAACTTAATGAAAAACTGTTTTTT.

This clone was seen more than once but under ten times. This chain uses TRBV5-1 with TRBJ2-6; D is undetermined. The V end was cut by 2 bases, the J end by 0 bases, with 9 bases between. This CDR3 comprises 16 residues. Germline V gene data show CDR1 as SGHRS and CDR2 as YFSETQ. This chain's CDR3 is CASSFTRFSGANVLTF. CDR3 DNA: TGCGCCAGCAGCTTTACCAGATTCTCTGGGGCCAACGTCCTGACTTTC.

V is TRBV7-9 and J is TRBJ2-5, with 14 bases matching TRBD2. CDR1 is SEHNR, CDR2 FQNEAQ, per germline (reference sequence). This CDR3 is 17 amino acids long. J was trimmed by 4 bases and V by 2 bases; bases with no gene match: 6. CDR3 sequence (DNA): TGTGCCAGCAGCTTAAGATCGGGACTAGCGGGAGTAGAGACCCAGTACTTC. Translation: CASSLRSGLAGVETQYF.

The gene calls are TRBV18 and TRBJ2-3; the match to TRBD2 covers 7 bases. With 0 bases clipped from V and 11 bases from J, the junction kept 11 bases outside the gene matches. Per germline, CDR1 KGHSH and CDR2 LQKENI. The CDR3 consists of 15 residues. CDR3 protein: CASSPPLLADRGQYF. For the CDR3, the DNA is TGTGCCAGCTCACCACCACTCCTAGCGGACCGGGGGCAGTATTTT.

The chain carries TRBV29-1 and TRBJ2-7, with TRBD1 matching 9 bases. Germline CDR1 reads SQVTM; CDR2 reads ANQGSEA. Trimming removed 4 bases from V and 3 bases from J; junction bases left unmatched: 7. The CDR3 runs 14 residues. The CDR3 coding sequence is TGCAGCGTTGTGGGGGACAGGGAATTCTACGAGCAGTACTTC. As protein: CSVVGDREFYEQYF.

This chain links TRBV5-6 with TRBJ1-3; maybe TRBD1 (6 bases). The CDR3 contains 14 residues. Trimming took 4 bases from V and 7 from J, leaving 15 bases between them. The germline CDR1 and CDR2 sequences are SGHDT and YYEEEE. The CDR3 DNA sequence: TGTGCCAGCAGCCGGACAGTCGTGGGTAACACCATATATTTT. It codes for CASSRTVVGNTIYF.